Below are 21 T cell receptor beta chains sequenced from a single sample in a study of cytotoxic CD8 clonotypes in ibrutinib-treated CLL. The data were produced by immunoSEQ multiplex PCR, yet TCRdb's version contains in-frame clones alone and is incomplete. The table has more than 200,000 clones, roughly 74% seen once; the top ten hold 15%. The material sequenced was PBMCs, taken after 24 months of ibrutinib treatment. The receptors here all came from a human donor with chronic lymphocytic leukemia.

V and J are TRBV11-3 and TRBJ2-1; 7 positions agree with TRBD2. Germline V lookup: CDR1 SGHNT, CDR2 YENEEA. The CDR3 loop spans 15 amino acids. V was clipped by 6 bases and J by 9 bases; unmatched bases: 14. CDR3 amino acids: CASSTLKGGPGEQFF. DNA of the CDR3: TGTGCCAGCAGTACCCTCAAGGGAGGGCCAGGTGAGCAGTTCTTC.

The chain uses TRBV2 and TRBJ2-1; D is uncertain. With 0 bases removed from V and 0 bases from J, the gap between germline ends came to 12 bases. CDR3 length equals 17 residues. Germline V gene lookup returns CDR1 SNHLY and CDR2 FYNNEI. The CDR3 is CASSEALVGNSYNEQFF. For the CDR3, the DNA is TGTGCCAGCAGTGAAGCATTAGTAGGGAACTCCTACAATGAGCAGTTCTTC.

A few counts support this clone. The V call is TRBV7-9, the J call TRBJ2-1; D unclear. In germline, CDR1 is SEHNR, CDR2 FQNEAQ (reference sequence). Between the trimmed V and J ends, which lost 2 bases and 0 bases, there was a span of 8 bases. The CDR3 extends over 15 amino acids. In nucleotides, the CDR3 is TGTGCCAGCAGCTTACCGGGCAGCTCCTACAATGAGCAGTTCTTC. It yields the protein CASSLPGSSYNEQFF.

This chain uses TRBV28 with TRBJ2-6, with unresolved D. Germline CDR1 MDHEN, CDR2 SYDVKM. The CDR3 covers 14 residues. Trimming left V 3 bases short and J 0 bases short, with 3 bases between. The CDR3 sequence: CASSFPSGANVLTF. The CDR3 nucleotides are TGTGCCAGCAGTTTCCCCTCTGGGGCCAACGTCCTGACTTTC.

The CDR3 region has the DNA TGTGCCAGCAGCTTCCGACGTGAGGGCCCCTCCAATGAGCAGTTCTTC. The encoded protein is CASSFRREGPSNEQFF. This chain links TRBV11-2 with TRBJ2-1; TRBD2 is a possible D gene (5 bases). Germline-derived CDR1 and CDR2 are SGHAT and FQNNGV. The CDR3 is made up of 16 amino acids. V was trimmed by 3 bases and J by 6 bases, leaving 18 bases between them.

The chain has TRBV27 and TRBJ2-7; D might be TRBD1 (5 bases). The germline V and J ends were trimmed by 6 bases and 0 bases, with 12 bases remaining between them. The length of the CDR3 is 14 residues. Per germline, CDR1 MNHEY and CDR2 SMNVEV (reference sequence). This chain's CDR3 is CASSRDSSSYEQYF. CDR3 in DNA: TGTGCCAGCAGCCGAGACAGCAGCTCCTACGAGCAGTACTTC.

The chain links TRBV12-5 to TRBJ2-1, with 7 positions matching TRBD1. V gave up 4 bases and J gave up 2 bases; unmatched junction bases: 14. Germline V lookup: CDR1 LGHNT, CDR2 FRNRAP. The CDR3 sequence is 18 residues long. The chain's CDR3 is CASGSGQKTTLPYNEQFF. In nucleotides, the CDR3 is TGTGCTAGTGGTTCGGGACAGAAGACAACCTTACCCTACAATGAGCAGTTCTTC.

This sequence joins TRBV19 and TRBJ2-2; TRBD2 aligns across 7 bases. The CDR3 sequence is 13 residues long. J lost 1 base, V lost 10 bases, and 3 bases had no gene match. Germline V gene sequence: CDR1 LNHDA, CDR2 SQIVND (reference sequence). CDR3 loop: CATREGNTGELFF. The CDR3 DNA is TGTGCCACCAGGGAGGGGAACACCGGGGAGCTGTTTTTT.

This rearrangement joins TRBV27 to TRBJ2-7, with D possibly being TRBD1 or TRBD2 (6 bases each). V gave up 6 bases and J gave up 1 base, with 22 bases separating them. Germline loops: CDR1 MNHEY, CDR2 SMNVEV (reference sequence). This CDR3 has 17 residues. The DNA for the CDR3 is TGTGCCAGCAGAACGAGGGGGATAGCGGAGATGTCCTACGAGCAGTACTTC. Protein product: CASRTRGIAEMSYEQYF.

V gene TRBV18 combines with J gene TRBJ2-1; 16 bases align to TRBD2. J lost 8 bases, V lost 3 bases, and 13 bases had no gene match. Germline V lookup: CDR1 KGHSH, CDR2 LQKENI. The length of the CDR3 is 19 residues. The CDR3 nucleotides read TGTGCCAGCTCACCGGGACTAGCGGGAGGGACAAAGACGGGCCATGAGCAGTTCTTC. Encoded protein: CASSPGLAGGTKTGHEQFF.

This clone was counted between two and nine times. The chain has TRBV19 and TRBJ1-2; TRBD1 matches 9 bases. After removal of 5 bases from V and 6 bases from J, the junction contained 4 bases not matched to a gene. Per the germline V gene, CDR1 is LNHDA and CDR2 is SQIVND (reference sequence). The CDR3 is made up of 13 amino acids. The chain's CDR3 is CASSQTGGDGYTF. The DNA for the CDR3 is TGTGCCAGTAGTCAAACAGGGGGCGATGGCTACACCTTC.

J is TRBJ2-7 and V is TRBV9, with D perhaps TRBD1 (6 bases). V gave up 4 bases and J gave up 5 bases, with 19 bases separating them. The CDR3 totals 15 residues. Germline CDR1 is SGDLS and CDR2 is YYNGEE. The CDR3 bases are TGTGCCAGCAGCCGTCCTGGGGGCCACCCTCACGAGCAGTACTTC. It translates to CASSRPGGHPHEQYF.

The DNA of the CDR3 is TGTGCCAGCAGTCCCCAGCACGGACAGGGGGCTTCGGGCTACACCTTC. Translated, it gives CASSPQHGQGASGYTF. J is TRBJ1-2 and V is TRBV27; 11 positions match TRBD1. The CDR3 totals 16 residues. Germline V gene sequence: CDR1 MNHEY, CDR2 SMNVEV (reference sequence). J was trimmed by 8 bases and V by 5 bases; bases with no gene match: 13.

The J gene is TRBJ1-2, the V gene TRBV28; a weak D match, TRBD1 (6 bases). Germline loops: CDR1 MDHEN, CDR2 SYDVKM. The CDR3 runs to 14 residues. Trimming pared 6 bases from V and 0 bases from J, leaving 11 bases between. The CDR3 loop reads CASRGAGTNYGYTF. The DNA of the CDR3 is TGTGCCAGCAGGGGGGCGGGCACTAACTATGGCTACACCTTC.

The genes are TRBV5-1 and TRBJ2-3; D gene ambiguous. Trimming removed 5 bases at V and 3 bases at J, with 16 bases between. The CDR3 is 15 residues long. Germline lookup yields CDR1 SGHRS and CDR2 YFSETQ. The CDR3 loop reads CASRIEVFRTDTQYF. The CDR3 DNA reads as TGCGCCAGCAGGATTGAAGTGTTCCGGACAGATACGCAGTATTTT. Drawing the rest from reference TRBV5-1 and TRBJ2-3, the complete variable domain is KAGVTQTPRYLIKTRGQQVTLSCSPISGHRSVSWYQQTPGQGLQFLFEYFSETQRNKGNFPGRFSGRQFSNSRSEMNVSTLELGDSALYLCASRIEVFRTDTQYFGPGTRLTVL.

CDR3 residues: CASSETSPDLGEQFF. As DNA, the CDR3 is TGCGCCAGCAGCGAGACTAGCCCCGATTTGGGTGAGCAGTTCTTC. The chain uses TRBV5-1 and TRBJ2-1; 7 bases agree with TRBD2. The CDR3 consists of 15 residues. The ends lost 4 bases at V and 9 bases at J; junction bases unmatched: 13. Germline CDR1 and CDR2: SGHRS and YFSETQ.

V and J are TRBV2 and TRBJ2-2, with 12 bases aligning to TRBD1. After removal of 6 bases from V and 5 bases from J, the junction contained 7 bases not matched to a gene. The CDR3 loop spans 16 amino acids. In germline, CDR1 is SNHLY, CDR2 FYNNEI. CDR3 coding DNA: TGTGCCAGCAGGGGGACAGGGGGCGCGTTTACCGGGGAGCTGTTTTTT. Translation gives CASRGTGGAFTGELFF.

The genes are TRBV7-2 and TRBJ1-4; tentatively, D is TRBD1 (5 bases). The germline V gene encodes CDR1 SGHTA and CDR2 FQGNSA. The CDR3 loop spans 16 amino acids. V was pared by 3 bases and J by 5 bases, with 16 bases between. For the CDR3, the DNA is TGTGCCAGCAGCTTCGCCGGGGGGAACGGGAATGAAAAACTGTTTTTT. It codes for CASSFAGGNGNEKLFF.

CDR3 protein: CASGLFGDTEAFF. CDR3 coding DNA: TGTGCCAGTGGCCTTTTTGGGGACACTGAAGCTTTCTTT. The chain links TRBV19 to TRBJ1-1; D not resolved. This CDR3 comprises 13 residues. The germline V gene encodes CDR1 LNHDA and CDR2 SQIVND (reference sequence). Trimming removed 8 bases from V and 3 bases from J, with 13 bases in between.

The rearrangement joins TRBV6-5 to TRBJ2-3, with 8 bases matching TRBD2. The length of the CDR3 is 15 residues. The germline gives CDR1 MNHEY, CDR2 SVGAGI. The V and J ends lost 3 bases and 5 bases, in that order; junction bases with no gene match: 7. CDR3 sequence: CASSYPGGQGDTQYF. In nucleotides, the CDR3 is TGTGCCAGCAGTTATCCGGGAGGGCAAGGAGATACGCAGTATTTT.

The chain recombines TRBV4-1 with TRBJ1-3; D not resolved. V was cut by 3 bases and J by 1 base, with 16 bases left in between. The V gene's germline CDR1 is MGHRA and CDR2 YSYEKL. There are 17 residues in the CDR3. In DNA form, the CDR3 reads TGCGCCAGCAGCCAGTCCTATAGGGTATCATCTGGAAACACCATATATTTT. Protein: CASSQSYRVSSGNTIYF.